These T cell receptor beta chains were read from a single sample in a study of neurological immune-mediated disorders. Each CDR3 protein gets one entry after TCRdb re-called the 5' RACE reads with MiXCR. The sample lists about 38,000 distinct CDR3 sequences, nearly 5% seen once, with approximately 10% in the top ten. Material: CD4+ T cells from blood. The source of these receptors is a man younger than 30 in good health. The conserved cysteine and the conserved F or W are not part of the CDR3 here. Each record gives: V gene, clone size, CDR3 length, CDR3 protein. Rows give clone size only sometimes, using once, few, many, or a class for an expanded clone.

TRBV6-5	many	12	ASSILAGEVEQY
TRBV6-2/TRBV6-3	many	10	ASLRVNTEAF
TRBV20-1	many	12	SAGRTGENQPQH
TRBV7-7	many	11	ASSSAGAWEQY
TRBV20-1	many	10	SASPGQGASF
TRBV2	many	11	ASSVSVRTEAF
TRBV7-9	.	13	ASSQQSSYNSPLH
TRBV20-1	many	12	SARLSLRGNTIY
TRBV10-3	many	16	AISDGGAGGHSYNEQF
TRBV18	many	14	ASSPQDRAFTDTQY
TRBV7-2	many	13	ASSPPGTMGTEAF
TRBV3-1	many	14	ASSLRPGTGNTEAF
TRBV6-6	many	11	ASFSFLGNEQF
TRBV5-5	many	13	ASSLGQGDFYGYT
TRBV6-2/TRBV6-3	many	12	ASSLLLAKNIQY
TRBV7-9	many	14	ASSFIGGQFYEKLF
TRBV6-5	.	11	ASSYGRGDTQH
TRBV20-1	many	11	SHRGLNNEKLF
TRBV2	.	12	ASTPVSGVNEQF
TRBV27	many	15	ASSLGPAGIWGEKLF
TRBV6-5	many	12	ASSYSSHNEKLF
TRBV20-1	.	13	SATDAGIEQETQY
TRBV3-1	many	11	ASSHNQGETQY
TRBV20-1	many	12	SAPLTVGNTEAF
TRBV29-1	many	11	SVEGVLADTQY
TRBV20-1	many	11	SAPLHLTGELF
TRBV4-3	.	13	ASSRGTGATYEQY
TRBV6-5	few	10	AIGAANYGYT
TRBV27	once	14	ASTNIKGAGNTEAF
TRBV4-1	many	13	ASSPGQGYTGELF
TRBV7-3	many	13	ASSPSGGYQETQY
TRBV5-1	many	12	ASSHGTIAYEQY
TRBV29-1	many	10	SVRPLQETQY
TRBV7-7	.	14	ASSQPRAGGGETQY
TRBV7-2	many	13	ASSSSGWKYQPQH
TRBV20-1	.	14	SAGTLYGTVTYEQY
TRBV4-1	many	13	ASSQGRGRVETQY
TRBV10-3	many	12	AITTGISYNEQF
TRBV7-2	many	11	ASSWGGGYEQY
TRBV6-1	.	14	ASREGGPRGNTEAF
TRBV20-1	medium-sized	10	SGTSGPGTQY
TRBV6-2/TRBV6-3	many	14	ASSYGAGVVYTEAF
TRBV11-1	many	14	ASSRRSGREKETQY
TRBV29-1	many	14	SATMSSALVNTEAF
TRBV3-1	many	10	ASSMASGELF
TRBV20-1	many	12	SAPLGRSRDEQY
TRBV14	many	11	ASSLLRANVLT
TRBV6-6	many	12	ASSIGGSGNTIY
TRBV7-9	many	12	ASSLGPTYNEQF
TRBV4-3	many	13	ASSQDSQVPYGYT
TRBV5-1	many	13	ASSTGQGGSNEQF
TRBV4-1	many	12	ASSQDRQGGSYT
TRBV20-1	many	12	SALTSGGANEQF
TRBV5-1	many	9	ASSRETEAF
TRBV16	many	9	ASSGGNTIY